This T cell receptor (beta chain) emerged from a study of blood T cell repertoires in COVID-19. The CDR3 is made up of 14 amino acids. Germline CDR1 and CDR2: SNHLY and FYNNEI. With 8 bases removed from V and 6 bases from J, the gap between germline ends came to 19 bases. Authors' analysis steps: The authors estimated nucleated cell counts from reference gene primer amplification. Libraries were prepared by immunoSEQ multiplex PCR; TCRdb keeps only in-frame clonotypes and omits some of them. V and J calls plus clone size are reproduced from that table; the DNA served to infer D and trimming. The sample comprises about 140,000 clones, 80% to 90% of which are singletons, and about 11% rests with the top ten.

The sequenced sample was peripheral blood. This clonotype originated in a woman aged 80 or older with acute or convalescent COVID-19. The rearrangement uses TRBV2 and TRBJ1-1; TRBD1 might be the D (6 bases). The CDR3 DNA reads as TGTGCCAGCGATCGAGGGCGGGGGGCAGCTGAAGCTTTCTTT. Amino acids: CASDRGRGAAEAFF.